These 29 T cell receptor beta chains originate from one sample sequenced in a study of radiation and T cells in renal cell carcinoma. Only in-frame clones appear in the TCRdb table, and some are missing; sequencing was by immunoSEQ multiplex PCR. Of about 130,000 clones in the sample, more than 70% were seen once. Documented time point: baseline pretreatment blood. Treatment denoted: 15 Gy SBRT to primary tumor, nephrectomy 4 weeks later. Material: blood, obtained from a patient whose treatment included radiotherapy and nephrectomy. These receptors originate from a woman in her forties or fifties with renal cell carcinoma.

The chain couples TRBV6-5 to TRBJ2-1; 13 nucleotides align to TRBD2. CDR1 and CDR2 from the germline V gene are MNHEY and SVGAGI. The trim removed 6 bases at V and 2 bases at J, leaving 1 base unmatched. This CDR3 has 15 amino acids. The CDR3 DNA is TGTGCCAGCAGAGGACTAGCGGGGGCCTACAATGAGCAGTTCTTC. Translation: CASRGLAGAYNEQFF.

The chain couples TRBV7-8 to TRBJ2-4; 13 nucleotides agree with TRBD2. The germline V gene encodes CDR1 SGHVS and CDR2 FQNEAQ. The CDR3 sequence is 19 residues long. The junction had 8 bases not matched to a gene; V was cut back by 3 bases and J by 0 bases. The CDR3 loop reads CASSFSGTSGVLAKNIQYF. The CDR3 nucleotides read TGTGCCAGCAGCTTTTCCGGGACTAGCGGGGTCCTAGCCAAAAACATTCAGTACTTC.

The chain couples TRBV7-2 to TRBJ2-7; TRBD1 or TRBD2 may be the D gene (6 bases each). The CDR3 extends over 15 amino acids. The V end was cut by 1 base, the J end by 3 bases, with 13 bases between. From germline, CDR1 is SGHTA and CDR2 FQGNSA. Here the CDR3 DNA reads TGTGCCAGCAGCTTAGAGGTAGGGGGGTTCTACGAGCAGTACTTC. Its translation is CASSLEVGGFYEQYF.

The chain joins TRBV5-1 to TRBJ1-2; D is perhaps TRBD1 (5 bases). The CDR3 totals 16 residues. Germline V gene data show CDR1 as SGHRS and CDR2 as YFSETQ. V lost 4 bases, J lost 4 bases, and 20 bases lay in between. The CDR3 protein is CASSGGRQSLFYGYTF. The CDR3 region has the DNA TGCGCCAGCAGCGGGGGAAGACAGTCGCTCTTCTATGGCTACACCTTC.

The chain recombines TRBV5-8 with TRBJ1-1; D may be TRBD1 (5 bases). Germline V gene sequence: CDR1 SGHTS, CDR2 YDEGEE. V gave up 0 bases and J gave up 6 bases, with 21 bases separating them. The length of the CDR3 is 17 residues. The CDR3 region has the DNA TGTGCCAGCAGCTTGGGAGTCGAAGGGACGGCGATCGCTGAAGCTTTCTTT. Translation: CASSLGVEGTAIAEAFF.

This chain joins TRBV5-1 and TRBJ1-4; no clear D. Germline values: CDR1 SGHRS, CDR2 YFSETQ. The germline V and J ends were trimmed by 0 bases and 7 bases, with 10 bases remaining between them. The CDR3 covers 14 residues. DNA of the CDR3: TGCGCCAGCAGCTTGGGGCAGCCATCTGAAAAACTGTTTTTT. Translated, it gives CASSLGQPSEKLFF.

This clone is judged medium-sized. The chain has TRBV19 and TRBJ1-4; 8 nucleotides agree with TRBD1. The CDR3 extends over 16 amino acids. Germline assignment: CDR1 LNHDA and CDR2 SQIVND (reference sequence). Losses at the gene ends were 5 bases for V and 3 bases for J; bases not matched to a gene: 8. CDR3 coding DNA: TGTGCCAGTAGTGCAATTGACAGGGGATCTAATGAAAAACTGTTTTTT. This codes for CASSAIDRGSNEKLFF. Combining the CDR3 with reference TRBV19 and TRBJ1-4 gives the whole variable domain DGGITQSPKYLFRKEGQNVTLSCEQNLNHDAMYWYRQDPGQGLRLIYYSQIVNDFQKGDIAEGYSVSREKKESFPLTVTSAQKNPTAFYLCASSAIDRGSNEKLFFGSGTQLSVL.

This clone has just a few counts. The genes are TRBV19 and TRBJ1-1; 7 bases align to TRBD1. The CDR3 runs 14 residues. Unmatched junction bases numbered 6, after V lost 7 bases and J lost 1 base. Per the germline V gene, CDR1 is LNHDA and CDR2 is SQIVND (reference sequence). CDR3 residues: CASTVDRENTEAFF. The CDR3 bases are TGTGCCAGTACCGTCGACAGGGAGAACACTGAAGCTTTCTTT.

The chain combines TRBV9 with TRBJ2-1; D is ambiguous. The CDR3 loop spans 15 amino acids. Germline V CDR1 and CDR2: SGDLS, YYNGEE. The V gene lost 0 bases and the J gene lost 1 base, with 8 bases spanning the gap. CDR3 region: CASSVARSSYNEQFF. Written as DNA, the CDR3 is TGTGCCAGCAGCGTAGCTCGTTCTTCCTACAATGAGCAGTTCTTC.

This chain uses TRBV5-6 with TRBJ2-1; 10 nucleotides match TRBD2. This CDR3 comprises 15 residues. Germline loops: CDR1 SGHDT, CDR2 YYEEEE. Losses at the gene ends were 2 bases for V and 5 bases for J; bases not matched to a gene: 4. The CDR3 DNA is TGTGCCAGCAGCTTCCGGAGCGGGGGGGACAATGAGCAGTTCTTC. Translated: CASSFRSGGDNEQFF.

The rearrangement joins TRBV6-6 to TRBJ2-7; D is undetermined. V shed 0 bases and J shed 6 bases, with 12 bases lying between them. CDR1 and CDR2 from the germline V gene are MNHNY and SVGAGI (reference sequence). This CDR3 comprises 14 residues. The CDR3 here is CASSYSLRKSEQYF. CDR3 nucleotides: TGTGCCAGCAGTTACTCCCTAAGAAAAAGCGAGCAGTACTTC.

V usage is TRBV6-6 and J usage is TRBJ1-2; 10 nucleotides line up with TRBD1. Germline loops: CDR1 MNHNY, CDR2 SVGAGI (reference sequence). Trimming at V came to 6 bases and at J to 8 bases, leaving 12 bases not matched to a gene. CDR3 length: 15 residues. This chain's CDR3 is CASRRPGTGVGGYTF. The CDR3, as DNA: TGTGCCAGCAGACGTCCCGGGACAGGGGTTGGCGGCTACACCTTC.

The V call is TRBV2, the J call TRBJ2-5; 9 bases are a match to TRBD2. With V trimmed by 7 bases and J by 7 bases, 7 bases remained unmatched. The CDR3 sequence is 13 residues long. CDR1 and CDR2 (germline): SNHLY, FYNNEI. CDR3 amino acids: CASKAGGGGTQYF. CDR3 coding DNA: TGTGCCAGCAAAGCGGGGGGCGGCGGGACCCAGTACTTC. The full variable domain, completed using reference TRBV2 and TRBJ2-5, is EPEVTQTPSHQVTQMGQEVILRCVPISNHLYFYWYRQILGQKVEFLVSFYNNEISEKSEIFDDQFSVERPDGSNFTLKIRSTKLEDSAMYFCASKAGGGGTQYFGPGTRLLVL.

This chain joins TRBV6-5 and TRBJ2-1; D perhaps matches TRBD1 (6 bases). CDR3 length: 13 amino acids. V was cut by 10 bases and J by 7 bases, with 17 bases left in between. Germline V gives CDR1 MNHEY, CDR2 SVGAGI. The CDR3 coding sequence is TGTGCCACACGGACAGTGGGATTTAATGAGCAGTTCTTC. It codes for CATRTVGFNEQFF.

The chain links TRBV6-6 to TRBJ1-2, with TRBD1 matching over 7 bases. This CDR3 comprises 12 residues. V lost 2 bases to trimming and J lost 6 bases; unmatched junction nucleotides: 0. Looked up from germline, CDR1 is MNHNY and CDR2 is SVGAGI (reference sequence). In nucleotides, the CDR3 is TGTGCCAGCAGTTACAGGGGGCATGGCTACACCTTC. Translation: CASSYRGHGYTF.

The chain carries TRBV27 and TRBJ2-1; TRBD2 is a possible D gene (6 bases). With 10 bases removed from V and 3 bases from J, the gap between germline ends came to 10 bases. Germline loops: CDR1 MNHEY, CDR2 SMNVEV (reference sequence). The CDR3 length is 12 residues. The CDR3 loop reads CATSGDYNEQFF. CDR3 nucleotide sequence: TGTGCCACTTCGGGGGACTACAATGAGCAGTTCTTC.

The chain carries TRBV6-5 and TRBJ1-6, with D possibly TRBD1 on 6 matching bases. In germline, CDR1 is MNHEY, CDR2 SVGAGI. Trimming shortened V by 6 bases and J by 5 bases, and 14 bases separated the two germline ends. The CDR3 is 15 residues long. CDR3 protein: CASRDKGGNNSPLHF. CDR3 nucleotide sequence: TGTGCCAGCAGGGACAAGGGGGGAAATAATTCACCCCTCCACTTT.

The chain recombines TRBV19 with TRBJ2-7, with 8 bases identical to TRBD2. The ends lost 2 bases at V and 5 bases at J; junction bases unmatched: 5. This CDR3 has 14 residues. CDR1 is LNHDA and CDR2 is SQIVND in the germline V gene (reference sequence). The CDR3 nucleotides read TGTGCCAGTAGTATACGGGGGGGCGATCACGAGCAGTACTTC. Amino acid sequence: CASSIRGGDHEQYF.

The chain combines TRBV19 with TRBJ2-5, with 12 bases matching TRBD2. J was trimmed by 4 bases and V by 5 bases; bases with no gene match: 5. This CDR3 region has 15 residues. From germline, CDR1 is LNHDA and CDR2 SQIVND (reference sequence). This CDR3 is CASSGLAGPAETQYF. CDR3 bases: TGTGCCAGTAGTGGACTAGCGGGGCCCGCAGAGACCCAGTACTTC.

This chain uses TRBV6-5 with TRBJ2-3; D is perhaps TRBD1 or TRBD2 (5 bases each). This CDR3 has 14 residues. Trimming took 6 bases from V and 2 from J, leaving 12 bases between them. Germline V CDR1 and CDR2: MNHEY, SVGAGI. In DNA form, the CDR3 reads TGTGCCAGCAGGGGACCACCGACCACAGATACGCAGTATTTT. Amino acid sequence: CASRGPPTTDTQYF.

This chain uses TRBV4-3 with TRBJ1-1; D remains unclear. CDR1 is LGHNA and CDR2 is YSLEER in the germline V gene. This CDR3 region has 14 residues. V was cut by 0 bases and J by 3 bases, with 8 bases left in between. CDR3 amino acids: CASSQDGGYTEAFF. CDR3 in DNA: TGCGCCAGCAGCCAAGATGGAGGTTACACTGAAGCTTTCTTT.

The chain links TRBV18 to TRBJ2-1; tentatively, D is TRBD1 (6 bases). CDR1 is KGHSH, CDR2 LQKENI, per germline. The V end was cut by 4 bases, the J end by 7 bases, with 20 bases between. This CDR3 has 16 amino acids. CDR3 residues: CASSLGPDRLKNEQFF. CDR3 coding DNA: TGTGCCAGCTCACTGGGCCCAGACAGGTTGAAGAATGAGCAGTTCTTC.

This chain joins TRBV19 and TRBJ1-2, with 9 bases aligning to TRBD1. The CDR3 totals 13 residues. Trimming removed 4 bases from V and 8 bases from J; junction bases left unmatched: 5. Germline CDR1 is LNHDA and CDR2 is SQIVND (reference sequence). CDR3 loop: CASSRDRVTGYTF. The DNA for the CDR3 is TGTGCCAGTAGTAGGGACAGGGTAACCGGCTACACCTTC. The full variable domain, rest sourced from reference TRBV19 and TRBJ1-2, is DGGITQSPKYLFRKEGQNVTLSCEQNLNHDAMYWYRQDPGQGLRLIYYSQIVNDFQKGDIAEGYSVSREKKESFPLTVTSAQKNPTAFYLCASSRDRVTGYTFGSGTRLTVV.

CDR3 DNA sequence: TGTGCCAGCAGCCCCGAAAGACAGGGGCTAGGGGAGCAGTACTTC. Its protein product is CASSPERQGLGEQYF. The chain joins TRBV7-2 to TRBJ2-7; TRBD1 matches at 8 bases. In germline, CDR1 is SGHTA, CDR2 FQGNSA. The CDR3 is 15 residues long. V was clipped by 5 bases and J by 7 bases; unmatched bases: 13.

The rearrangement joins TRBV5-1 to TRBJ2-2; a possible D gene is TRBD1 (6 bases). Trimming shortened V by 4 bases and J by 6 bases, and 16 bases separated the two germline ends. This CDR3 comprises 15 residues. Germline CDR1 reads SGHRS; CDR2 reads YFSETQ. CDR3 in DNA: TGCGCCAGCAGCCTCCGCCAGGGGCGTGCCGGGGAGCTGTTTTTT. As protein: CASSLRQGRAGELFF.

The rearrangement uses TRBV6-1 and TRBJ1-2, with D unclear. This CDR3 has 14 amino acids. Germline values: CDR1 MNHNS, CDR2 SASEGT. V was shortened by 7 bases and J by 1 base, with 13 bases between the two germline ends. The CDR3 sequence: CASNEPGDNYGYTF. DNA for the CDR3: TGTGCCAGCAACGAACCCGGGGATAACTATGGCTACACCTTC.

V and J are TRBV4-1 and TRBJ2-2; TRBD1 matches 8 bases. Germline values: CDR1 MGHRA, CDR2 YSYEKL. This CDR3 is built from 18 residues. The V segment lost 1 base and the J segment 0 bases; nucleotides outside the gene matches: 7. This CDR3 is CASSQGSGGSANTGELFF. CDR3 DNA: TGCGCCAGCAGCCAAGGGTCAGGGGGCTCAGCGAACACCGGGGAGCTGTTTTTT.

The rearrangement uses TRBV28 and TRBJ1-5; D remains ambiguous. The CDR3 runs to 15 residues. Germline CDR1 reads MDHEN; CDR2 reads SYDVKM. V was pared by 4 bases and J by 0 bases, with 10 bases between. CDR3 sequence (DNA): TGTGCCAGCAGTTCGGGAGGGTATAGCAATCAGCCCCAGCATTTT. It codes for CASSSGGYSNQPQHF.

This chain joins TRBV10-2 and TRBJ1-2; TRBD1 matches at 8 bases. Germline V gene sequence: CDR1 WSHSY, CDR2 SAAADI. CDR3 length: 15 residues. V shed 8 bases and J 7 bases; nucleotides not matched to a gene: 15. The DNA of the CDR3 is TGCGCCAGCGGGCAGGGACAGGCGCTCTTGCGTGGCTACACCTTC. It is translated as CASGQGQALLRGYTF.